The present T cell receptor beta chain was sequenced within a study of shared clonotypes between healthy human individuals. Study details: Donors had three CD4 naive, three CD4 memory, two CD8 naive and one CD8 memory plate apiece. Findings and limits, study-wide: Clonotypes shared by all four sorted-subset donors had higher generation probabilities than non-shared clonotypes. Among a few donors, about 5% of naive CD4 clonotypes were found in common. Among donors, clonotype sharing was expected to be affected by sequencing depth.

In the case of this clone: Its antigen remains unidentified.

From germline, CDR1 is SGHRS and CDR2 YFSETQ. V shed 4 bases and J shed 5 bases, with 13 bases lying between them. The CDR3 extends over 14 amino acids. Assay: immunoSEQ multiplex PCR; the TCRdb copy retains only in-frame clones and omits some. The profile shows 2.3 million or so clones, 85% to 95% of them singletons. The rearrangement uses TRBV5-1 and TRBJ2-1; D uncertain. The specimen was naive CD4+ T cells from PBMCs. Specified subset: CD45RA+ positively selected. The sequence derives from a man between 18 and 29 years old in good health. Some clones in this sample may be carry-over from other donors' samples. The CDR3 region has the DNA TGCGCCAGCAGCCGACCATCGGCCCACAATGAGCAGTTCTTC. Residues: CASSRPSAHNEQFF.